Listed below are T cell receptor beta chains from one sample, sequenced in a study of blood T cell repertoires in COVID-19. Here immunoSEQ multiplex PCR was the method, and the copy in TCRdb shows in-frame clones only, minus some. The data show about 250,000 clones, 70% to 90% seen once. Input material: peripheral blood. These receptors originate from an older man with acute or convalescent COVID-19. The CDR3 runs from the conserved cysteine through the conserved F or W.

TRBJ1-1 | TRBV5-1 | CASSLSAAHLGGRPEAFF
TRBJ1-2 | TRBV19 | CASSLYGVYGYTF
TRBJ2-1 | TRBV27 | CASSLRTGVYNEQFF
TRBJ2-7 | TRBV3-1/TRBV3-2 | CASSPTTGGNSYEQYF
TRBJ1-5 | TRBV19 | CASSPGVDQPQHF
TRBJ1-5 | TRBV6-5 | CASRDNRGNQPQHF
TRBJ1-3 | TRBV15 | CATSRDSLGNTIYF
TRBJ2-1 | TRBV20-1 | CSASLVVQGAQNEQFF
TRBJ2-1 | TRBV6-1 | CASKEVSGRFNEQFF
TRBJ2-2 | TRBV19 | CATTAGGFNTGELFF